This entry is about one TCR beta chain. The record originates from a study of monozygotic twins with inflammatory bowel disease. Collection yielded 2 to 3 ml of blood per donor. With the 5' RACE reads reprocessed, TCRdb shows one record per CDR3 protein and no DNA. The sample shows approximately 390,000 distinct CDR3 sequences, and less than 2.5% sits with its ten largest clones. The CDR3 is 16 residues long. Germline CDR1 reads MNHEY; CDR2 reads SMNVEV (reference sequence). The clonotype originates from a human donor with ulcerative colitis or Crohn's disease, or a healthy co-twin of an affected twin (not recorded which). Sequencing was carried out using blood. The chain couples TRBV27 to TRBJ2-2; the TCRdb call, TRBD2, lacks DNA for checking. The CDR3 is CASSWWAGGDTGELFF.